Only a few counts were recorded for the clone carrying this T cell receptor (beta chain). Its antigen is still unknown. The germline CDR1 and CDR2 sequences are SGDLS and YYNGEE. V gave up 0 bases and J gave up 8 bases, with 12 bases separating them. This CDR3 spans 14 amino acids. This sample stems from a study of beta chain features in type 1 diabetes. For the study at large: Age and gender were similar between patients and healthy donors, as were cell yields.

Study results and limitations: When Type 1 diabetes patients were examined, their TCRB CDR3s proved moderately but significantly shorter in all four CD4+ subsets. When cDNA is sequenced, cells with high TCR expression could be over-represented.

Reverse transcribing all isolated RNA meant expressed TCRB transcripts were sequenced. Assay: immunoSEQ multiplex PCR; the TCRdb copy retains only in-frame clones and omits some. The sample holds about 650,000 clones, roughly 12% seen once. Sequencing was performed on naive CD4+ T cells from blood. This chain joins TRBV9 and TRBJ2-1; D not resolved. This sequence was found in a man aged 25-40 years with type 1 diabetes. CDR3 in amino acids: CASSVAKGWDEQFF. For the CDR3, the DNA is TGTGCCAGCAGCGTAGCTAAGGGTTGGGATGAGCAGTTCTTC.